These 21 T cell receptor beta chains were sequenced from one sample in a study of CD8 T cells in ankylosing spondylitis. Whole-study findings and limits: Within ankylosing spondylitis blood, a TCR beta motif made up of seven to nine highly homologous variants appeared to be characteristic.

TCRdb used MiXCR to reprocess the 5' RACE reads, holding one entry per CDR3 protein. The sample holds 700,000 or so distinct CDR3 sequences; around 20% are singletons and the top ten take around 20%. The antigens of these receptors remain unknown. The sample taken for sequencing was blood, either unsorted or a sorted T cell fraction (not recorded which). The source of these receptors is a male donor with ankylosing spondylitis.

This sequence joins TRBV20-1 and TRBJ1-1; no clear D. Trimming pared 3 bases from V and 0 bases from J, leaving 14 bases between. Germline assignment: CDR1 DFQATT and CDR2 SNEGSKA (reference sequence). This CDR3 has 15 amino acids. The CDR3 loop reads CSASPSGSMNTEAFF. Here the CDR3 DNA reads TGCAGTGCTAGTCCTAGCGGTTCCATGAACACTGAAGCTTTCTTT.

This clonotype was observed many times. This chain joins TRBV3-1 and TRBJ2-4; D possibly corresponds to TRBD2 (6 bases). CDR1 and CDR2 (germline): LGHDT, YNNKEL (reference sequence). The V and J ends lost 4 bases and 3 bases respectively, with 10 bases between them. There are 14 residues in the CDR3. The CDR3 DNA sequence: TGTGCCAGCAGCCCGGGACTTGGCAAAAACATTCAGTACTTC. Amino acid sequence: CASSPGLGKNIQYF.

The rearrangement joins TRBV5-1 to TRBJ2-3; 8 bases match TRBD1. CDR1 is SGHRS, CDR2 YFSETQ, per germline. This CDR3 region has 15 residues. Trimming removed 4 bases from V and 4 bases from J; junction bases left unmatched: 8. CDR3 coding DNA: TGCGCCAGCAGCCCACCGTTACAGGGGGCAGATACGCAGTATTTT. Amino acids: CASSPPLQGADTQYF.

The chain carries TRBV7-9 and TRBJ2-1, with D tentatively TRBD2 (6 bases). Trimming cost V 5 bases and J 0 bases, with 8 bases left between them. Germline loops: CDR1 SEHNR, CDR2 FQNEAQ (reference sequence). This CDR3 comprises 14 residues. The CDR3 is CASSHGGSYNEQFF. The CDR3 DNA reads TGTGCCAGCAGCCACGGGGGCTCCTACAATGAGCAGTTCTTC.

This clonotype was counted a few times. V usage is TRBV5-1 and J usage is TRBJ2-7; no clear D. The germline gives CDR1 SGHRS, CDR2 YFSETQ. The CDR3 runs 13 residues. Between the trimmed V and J ends, which lost 1 base and 3 bases, there was a span of 8 bases. This CDR3 reads CASSLTENYEQYF. The CDR3 DNA reads TGCGCCAGCAGCTTGACAGAAAACTACGAGCAGTACTTC.

The rearrangement joins TRBV12-3 or TRBV12-4 to TRBJ1-1; D call uncertain. The V gene lost 6 bases and the J gene lost 11 bases, with 16 bases spanning the gap. The CDR3 is made up of 12 amino acids. In DNA form, the CDR3 reads TGTGCCAGCAGCACCAGCGGTCTCGCGGCTTTCTTT. Translation: CASSTSGLAAFF.

The chain links TRBV9 to TRBJ2-5; TRBD2 matches at 8 bases. Losses at the gene ends were 3 bases for V and 5 bases for J; bases not matched to a gene: 9. The germline gives CDR1 SGDLS, CDR2 YYNGEE. The CDR3 contains 15 residues. The CDR3 DNA is TGTGCCAGCAGCGCAATACCGGGGGGGCGGGAGACCCAGTACTTC. Its translation is CASSAIPGGRETQYF.

The chain uses TRBV7-9 and TRBJ1-1; the D gene is possibly TRBD1 (6 bases). V gave up 5 bases and J gave up 3 bases, with 19 bases separating them. This CDR3 contains 16 residues. Germline-derived CDR1 and CDR2 are SEHNR and FQNEAQ (reference sequence). The CDR3 nucleotides are TGTGCCAGCAGCGACTTGGGGGGGGCGCCTTACACTGAAGCTTTCTTT. As protein: CASSDLGGAPYTEAFF.

This clonotype was detected ten times or more. The J gene is TRBJ1-2, the V gene TRBV7-2; D remains unclear. CDR1 is SGHTA and CDR2 is FQGNSA in the germline V gene. The V gene lost 3 bases and the J gene lost 0 bases, with 5 bases spanning the gap. CDR3 size: 13 residues. The CDR3 bases are TGTGCCAGCAGCTTCGGAACTAACTATGGCTACACCTTC. Residues: CASSFGTNYGYTF.

This chain links TRBV20-1 with TRBJ2-5; the match to TRBD2 covers 14 bases. The germline V gene has CDR1 DFQATT and CDR2 SNEGSKA (reference sequence). The CDR3 is 16 residues long. Trimming at V came to 0 bases and at J to 2 bases, leaving 2 bases not matched to a gene. The CDR3 coding sequence is TGCAGTGCTAGAGAGGGACTAGCGGGAGATCAAGAGACCCAGTACTTC. Its protein is CSAREGLAGDQETQYF.

This clonotype was counted only a few times. The chain is built from TRBV5-6 and TRBJ1-5; D not resolved. Germline loops: CDR1 SGHDT, CDR2 YYEEEE. This CDR3 contains 14 residues. With 2 bases removed from V and 1 base from J, the gap between germline ends came to 7 bases. The CDR3: CASSFRASNQPQHF. CDR3 in DNA: TGTGCCAGCAGCTTTAGGGCAAGCAATCAGCCCCAGCATTTT. Full variable domain (rest looked up from reference TRBV5-6 and TRBJ1-5): DAGVTQSPTHLIKTRGQQVTLRCSPKSGHDTVSWYQQALGQGPQFIFQYYEEEERQRGNFPDRFSGHQFPNYSSELNVNALLLGDSALYLCASSFRASNQPQHFGDGTRLSIL.

V is TRBV10-3 and J is TRBJ2-7; D unclear. CDR1 and CDR2 (germline): ENHRY, SYGVKD. CDR3 length: 13 residues. V dropped 2 bases and J dropped 4 bases, with 9 bases sitting between them. In nucleotides, the CDR3 is TGTGCCATCAGTGAGGTTCTCGGGTACGAGCAGTACTTC. Translation: CAISEVLGYEQYF.

This clonotype turned up a few times. The V call is TRBV3-1, the J call TRBJ2-5; 8 nucleotides line up with TRBD2. Germline-derived CDR1 and CDR2 are LGHDT and YNNKEL (reference sequence). The CDR3 is made up of 18 amino acids. V lost 1 base and J lost 2; bases outside the gene matches: 12. The CDR3 DNA reads TGTGCCAGCAGCCAAGTATGGTCCAGCGGGGGCGAACAAGAGACCCAGTACTTC. This sequence encodes CASSQVWSSGGEQETQYF.

This clonotype showed up just once. The chain couples TRBV27 to TRBJ2-7; TRBD1 is a possible D gene (6 bases). The germline V gene has CDR1 MNHEY and CDR2 SMNVEV (reference sequence). V shed 0 bases and J shed 6 bases, with 9 bases lying between them. CDR3 length equals 13 residues. CDR3 residues: CASSLSGQSEQYF. The CDR3 bases are TGTGCCAGCAGTTTATCGGGACAATCCGAGCAGTACTTC.

Ten or more counts support this clonotype. The rearrangement links TRBV9 to TRBJ1-3; D unresolved. This CDR3 comprises 15 residues. CDR1 and CDR2 from the germline V gene are SGDLS and YYNGEE. V lost 0 bases and J lost 3, with 10 bases in between. CDR3 region: CASSVVPGGGNTIYF. The DNA for the CDR3 is TGTGCCAGCAGCGTAGTTCCTGGAGGTGGAAACACCATATATTTT.

This clonotype has a count of ten or more. The rearrangement uses TRBV5-1 and TRBJ1-6, with D tentatively TRBD1 (5 bases). Trimming left V 0 bases short and J 7 bases short, with 11 bases between. The CDR3 consists of 15 residues. Per germline, CDR1 SGHRS and CDR2 YFSETQ. As DNA, the CDR3 is TGCGCCAGCAGCTTGGGGGCAGGGTTCAATTCACCCCTCCACTTT. Protein sequence: CASSLGAGFNSPLHF.

This clonotype appeared a few times. The chain joins TRBV20-1 to TRBJ2-1; the D is unclear. CDR1 is DFQATT, CDR2 SNEGSKA, per germline (reference sequence). Trimming removed 1 base from V and 6 bases from J, with 13 bases in between. CDR3 length equals 14 residues. The CDR3 DNA follows: TGCAGTGCTAGAGGGCCTCCCCGCGTCAATGAGCAGTTCTTC. Protein product: CSARGPPRVNEQFF.

This clonotype was recorded many times. The chain carries TRBV27 and TRBJ1-4; 7 bases agree with TRBD1. From germline, CDR1 is MNHEY and CDR2 SMNVEV (reference sequence). The CDR3 is 15 residues long. J gave up 5 bases and V 7 bases, and 10 bases lay outside the gene matches. The CDR3, as DNA: TGTGCCAGCACCTTCTTAGGACAGGAGAATGAAAAACTGTTTTTT. It is translated as CASTFLGQENEKLFF.

This chain joins TRBV20-1 and TRBJ2-3; TRBD1 might be the D (5 bases). The CDR3 sequence is 14 residues long. Germline values: CDR1 DFQATT, CDR2 SNEGSKA (reference sequence). Trimming removed 3 bases at V and 4 bases at J, with 14 bases between. The CDR3 DNA reads TGCAGTGCTAGCGGCCAGGGTTTTGCAGATACGCAGTATTTT. It yields the protein CSASGQGFADTQYF.

The rearrangement links TRBV6-2 or TRBV6-3 to TRBJ2-3; D call uncertain. The ends were cut back, 2 bases at V and 1 base at J, with 7 bases in the middle. The length of the CDR3 is 14 residues. Germline V lookup: CDR1 MNHEY, CDR2 SVGEGT. Here the CDR3 DNA reads TGTGCCAGCAGTTACGGGCTTGGCACAGATACGCAGTATTTT. Its translation is CASSYGLGTDTQYF.

This rearrangement joins TRBV5-4 to TRBJ2-1; 12 bases align to TRBD2. The CDR3 is 15 residues long. Germline V CDR1 and CDR2: SGHNT, YYREEE (reference sequence). Trimming took 4 bases from V and 9 from J; bases not matched to a gene: 8. CDR3 nucleotides: TGTGCCAGCAGCCGCGGACTAGCGGGACCGGGTGAGCAGTTCTTC. This translates into CASSRGLAGPGEQFF.